The next 3 T cell receptor beta chains were all read from a single sample in a study of blood T cell dynamics during melanoma immunotherapy. Time point specified: week 3, after first cycle of checkpoint inhibitor. Assay: immunoSEQ multiplex PCR; the TCRdb copy retains only in-frame clones and omits some. Altogether nearly 7,000 clones are present, approximately 81% being singletons, with the ten largest covering about 33%. The sequencing here drew on blood, taken from a patient treated with checkpoint blockade. Every receptor here comes from a human donor with melanoma. Some clones in this sample may be carry-over from other donors' samples.

This chain joins TRBV28 and TRBJ1-2, with 7 bases aligning to TRBD1. This CDR3 comprises 13 residues. J was trimmed by 5 bases and V by 5 bases; bases with no gene match: 5. Germline CDR1 and CDR2: MDHEN and SYDVKM. CDR3: CASSRDRKYGYTF. The CDR3, as DNA: TGTGCCAGCAGTCGGGACAGAAAATATGGCTACACCTTC.

The chain couples TRBV5-6 to TRBJ2-1; D unclear. This CDR3 contains 13 residues. The germline V and J ends were trimmed by 0 bases and 9 bases, with 10 bases remaining between them. Per the germline V gene, CDR1 is SGHDT and CDR2 is YYEEEE. The CDR3 protein is CASSLVVVGEQFF. In DNA form, the CDR3 reads TGTGCCAGCAGCTTGGTGGTTGTAGGTGAGCAGTTCTTC.

The CDR3 region is CASSLQLRGNTIYF. The CDR3 DNA follows: TGTGCCAGCAGCTTACAGCTTCGAGGAAACACCATATATTTT. The chain links TRBV5-8 to TRBJ1-3; D is unclear. The germline CDR1 and CDR2 sequences are SGHTS and YDEGEE. The V end lost 2 bases, the J end lost 4 bases, and 10 bases lay between the germline ends. The CDR3 is made up of 14 amino acids.